This paragraph reports one T cell receptor (beta chain). Its matching antigen is unknown. Germline CDR1 reads LNHDA; CDR2 reads SQIVND (reference sequence). With 8 bases clipped from V and 7 bases from J, the junction kept 17 bases outside the gene matches. This CDR3 region has 16 residues. This specimen belongs to a study of chemoradiotherapy in HPV16-positive cancers. Whole-study results and caveats: Better recurrence-free survival went with HPV-responsive T-cell expansion in HPV16-positive patients. HPV-specific T cells were functionally defined from only a couple of HPV16-positive patients.

The table came from immunoSEQ multiplex PCR; TCRdb's copy has only in-frame clones and leaves some out. The data show approximately 5,900 clones, 73% seen once. The specimen was collected from a patient who underwent chemoradiotherapy. The chain is built from TRBV19 and TRBJ1-1; TRBD1 matches 9 bases. The source is a human donor with HPV-associated anogenital cancer. The CDR3 DNA reads as TGTGCCAGTGGGACGAGCGGGAGACAGGGGGAGCGTGAAGCTTTCTTT. Residues: CASGTSGRQGEREAFF.